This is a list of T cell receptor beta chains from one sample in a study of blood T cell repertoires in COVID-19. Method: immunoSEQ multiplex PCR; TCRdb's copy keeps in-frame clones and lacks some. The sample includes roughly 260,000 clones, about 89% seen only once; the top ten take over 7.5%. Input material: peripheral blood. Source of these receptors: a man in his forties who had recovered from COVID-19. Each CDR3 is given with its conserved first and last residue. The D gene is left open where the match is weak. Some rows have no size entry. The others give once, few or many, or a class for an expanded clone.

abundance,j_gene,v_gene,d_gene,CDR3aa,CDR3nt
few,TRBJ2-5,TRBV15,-,CATSSQAGETQYF,TGTGCCACCAGCAGCCAGGCGGGAGAGACCCAGTACTTC
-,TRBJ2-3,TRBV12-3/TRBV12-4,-,CASSFASADTQYF,TGTGCCAGCAGTTTCGCATCGGCAGATACGCAGTATTTT
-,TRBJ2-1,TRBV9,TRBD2,CASGGNSGVSYNEQFF,TGTGCCAGCGGGGGAAATAGCGGGGTGTCCTACAATGAGCAGTTCTTC
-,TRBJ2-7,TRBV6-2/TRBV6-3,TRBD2,CASSLGLVTEQYF,TGTGCCAGCAGTTTGGGACTAGTAACCGAGCAGTACTTC
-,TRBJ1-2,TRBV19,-,CASTGRGEVYGYTF,TGTGCCAGTACGGGGAGGGGCGAGGTCTATGGCTACACCTTC
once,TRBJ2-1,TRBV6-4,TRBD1,CASSDEDRGYNEQFF,TGTGCCAGCAGTGATGAGGACAGGGGGTACAATGAGCAGTTCTTC
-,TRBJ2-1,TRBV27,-,CASSLYSGLLSYNEQFF,TGTGCCAGCAGTTTATACAGCGGGCTCCTCTCCTACAATGAGCAGTTCTTC
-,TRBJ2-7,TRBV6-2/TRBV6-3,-,CASSVTGGAGEQYF,TGTGCCAGCAGTGTGACGGGTGGGGCAGGAGAGCAGTACTTC
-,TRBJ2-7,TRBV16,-,CASSLASEMYEQYF,TGTGCCAGCAGCCTTGCCTCTGAGATGTACGAGCAGTACTTC
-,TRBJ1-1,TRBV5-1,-,CASSSSIPGTEAFF,TGCGCCAGCAGCTCTTCGATCCCCGGCACTGAAGCTTTCTTT
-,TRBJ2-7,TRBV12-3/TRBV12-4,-,CASSWQAYEQYF,TGTGCCAGCAGTTGGCAGGCCTACGAGCAGTACTTC
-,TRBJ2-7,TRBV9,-,CASSVPPAYEQYF,TGTGCCAGCAGCGTCCCTCCGGCCTACGAGCAGTACTTC
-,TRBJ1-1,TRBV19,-,CASSPPRNTEAFF,TGTGCCAGTAGCCCCCCGCGGAACACTGAAGCTTTCTTT
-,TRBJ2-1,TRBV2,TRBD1,CASSEARGNEQFF,TGTGCCAGCAGTGAGGCCAGGGGGAATGAGCAGTTCTTC